The rows below give T cell receptor beta chains drawn from one sample of a study of T cells in localized non-small cell lung cancer. Profiling relied on immunoSEQ multiplex PCR, and the TCRdb table lists in-frame clones only, not all of them. Seen here are about 59,000 clones, 85% to 90% observed once, and the top ten hold roughly 2%. The sample consisted of peripheral blood, taken before any cancer treatment. Every receptor here comes from a woman aged 40 to 75 with stage I lung adenocarcinoma. The CDR3 runs from the conserved cysteine through the conserved F or W. Fields, in order: V gene, clone size, J gene, D gene, CDR3 DNA, CDR3 protein. A D gene is named only where the DNA matches it firmly. For some rows the clone size is stated as once, few or many, or as a class when expanded; others skip it.

>TRBV5-1|-|TRBJ2-3|TRBD2
TGCGCCAGCAGCGGACTGGCGGGGGAGCCAGGATTCACAGATACGCAGTATTTT
CASSGLAGEPGFTDTQYF
>TRBV28|-|TRBJ1-4|TRBD1
TGTGCCAGCAGTTCCCGGGACAGGGGGGATGAAAAACTGTTTTTT
CASSSRDRGDEKLFF
>TRBV5-4|-|TRBJ2-5|TRBD1
TGTGCCAGCAGCGGCGACAGGGGGCCAGAAGAGACCCAGTACTTC
CASSGDRGPEETQYF
>TRBV16|-|TRBJ1-1|-
TGTGCCAGCAGCGCCCGGACAGAGGCTTTCTTT
CASSARTEAFF
>TRBV19|-|TRBJ2-5|-
TGTGCCCGGCCTGAAGAGACCCAGTACTTC
CARPEETQYF
>TRBV5-4|-|TRBJ1-2|TRBD1
TGTGCCAGCAGCTCAGCGTTCGGACAGGGTTACTATGGCTACACCTTC
CASSSAFGQGYYGYTF
>TRBV30|once|TRBJ2-5|-
TGTGCCTGGAGTATGCGGGTATACGAGACCCAGTACTTC
CAWSMRVYETQYF
>TRBV19|-|TRBJ2-7|-
TGTGCCAGTAGTAAGAGAAGCTCCTACGAGCAGTACTTC
CASSKRSSYEQYF
>TRBV5-5|-|TRBJ1-5|TRBD1
TGTGCCAGCAGGCGGGACAGGGGACTTAATCAGCCCCAGCATTTT
CASRRDRGLNQPQHF
>TRBV7-2|few|TRBJ1-4|-
TGTGCCAGCAGCCCTCGATGGGGGCCTAATGAAAAACTGTTTTTT
CASSPRWGPNEKLFF
>TRBV2|-|TRBJ1-5|-
TGTGCCAGCAGGGGGGGTACATATAGCAATCAGCCCCAGCATTTT
CASRGGTYSNQPQHF
>TRBV18|-|TRBJ2-5|-
TGTGCCAGCTCACCCGCACGGGAGACCCAGTACTTC
CASSPARETQYF
>TRBV19|-|TRBJ1-4|-
TGTGCCAGTAGTCTGCCGCGTTCCCCTTTAACTAATGAAAAACTGTTTTTT
CASSLPRSPLTNEKLFF
>TRBV18|-|TRBJ1-6|-
TGTGCCAGCTCACCACTCGCCCGGGGCTCCTATAATTCACCCCTCCACTTT
CASSPLARGSYNSPLHF
>TRBV6-5|-|TRBJ2-2|-
TGTGCCAGCAGCCGGGGTAAAGCGAGCACCGGGGAGCTGTTTTTT
CASSRGKASTGELFF
>TRBV6-5|-|TRBJ1-6|-
TGTGCTAGCAGTTATGCCCGTCTTAATTCACCCCTCCACTTT
CASSYARLNSPLHF
>TRBV27|-|TRBJ2-3|-
TGTGCCGGCAGTTCCGCGGAGGATACGCAGTATTTT
CAGSSAEDTQYF
>TRBV5-1|-|TRBJ1-4|-
TGCGCCAGCAGCCTACGGACGGGGATTGCAACTAATGAAAAACTGTTTTTT
CASSLRTGIATNEKLFF
>TRBV5-6|few|TRBJ1-2|-
TGTGCCAGCAGCCAGAGGGACTATGGCTACACCTTC
CASSQRDYGYTF
>TRBV20-1|-|TRBJ1-2|-
TGCAGTGCTCGGGACGGCTATGGCTACACCTTC
CSARDGYGYTF
>TRBV28|-|TRBJ1-2|-
TGTGCCAGCAGTTCCACGACAGACTATGGCTACACCTTC
CASSSTTDYGYTF
>TRBV5-4|-|TRBJ1-1|-
TGTGCCAGCAGCTTGGAACCCCCCCGGACTAACACTGAAGCTTTCTTT
CASSLEPPRTNTEAFF
>TRBV7-2|-|TRBJ2-7|TRBD1
TGTGCCAGCAGCCCGCGGGACAGGCCTCGTTCGTCCTACGAGCAGTACTTC
CASSPRDRPRSSYEQYF
>TRBV7-9|-|TRBJ1-2|-
TGTGCCAGCAGCTTCCGGGACATAACTGGCTACACCTTC
CASSFRDITGYTF
>TRBV5-4|-|TRBJ1-2|TRBD1
TGTGCCAGCAAGCCCCCGACAGGGTCTAACTATGGCTACACCTTC
CASKPPTGSNYGYTF
>TRBV7-8|-|TRBJ2-3|TRBD1
TGTGCCAGCAGCTCTTTGGGCCTAAGGACAGGGCCCACAGATACGCAGTATTTT
CASSSLGLRTGPTDTQYF
>TRBV30|-|TRBJ2-1|TRBD2
TGTGCCTGGAGCCCTTGGACTAGCGTGAAAGAGCAGTTCTTC
CAWSPWTSVKEQFF
>TRBV19|-|TRBJ1-2|-
TGTGCCAGTAGTATACCCTTCACCCGGCAGGGAGGTAACTATGGCTACACCTTC
CASSIPFTRQGGNYGYTF